The clone carrying this T cell receptor beta chain appeared many times. RNA transcripts gave rise to amplified TCR beta CDR3 regions. A set of HTBI primers served as the primers for a first-round RT-PCR of the TCR CDR3. TCRdb reprocessed the multiplex PCR reads via MiXCR and lists one record per CDR3 protein. The data hold some 510,000 distinct CDR3 sequences, with less than 25% observed a single time. The data were taken from a study of T cells in Graves' hyperthyroidism and ophthalmopathy. CDR1 is MNHEY and CDR2 is SMNVEV in the germline V gene (reference sequence). Trimming shortened V by 9 bases and J by 1 base, and 19 bases separated the two germline ends. The CDR3 length is 15 residues.

Sequencing was done on a sample of blood. This TCR was recovered from a man between 18 and 29 years old with Graves' hyperthyroidism. This chain uses TRBV27 with TRBJ2-7, with D perhaps TRBD2 (6 bases). As DNA, the CDR3 is TGTGCCAGTCGACGGGGTAGCGGTGGGTCCTACGAGCAGTACTTC. Encoded protein: CASRRGSGGSYEQYF.